This T cell receptor (beta chain) was recorded in a study of shared clonotypes between healthy human individuals. Donors were Caucasian adults residing in Nashville, Tennessee, USA. Genomic DNA for unsorted samples was obtained from about 90 million PBMCs. Deep was the level used in running the assay. PCR replicates performed on unsorted PBMC used 300 to 350 ng DNA, approximately 30,000 T cell genomes. Generated by immunoSEQ multiplex PCR, the TCRdb table keeps only in-frame clones and is missing some. Seen here are about 480,000 clones, more than 65% observed once, and the top ten hold roughly 13%. The junction had 5 bases not matched to a gene; V was cut back by 6 bases and J by 4 bases. The length of the CDR3 is 13 residues. Germline lookup yields CDR1 LNHDA and CDR2 SQIVND (reference sequence).

The clonotype was recovered from a woman between 40 and 55 years old in good health. Some clones in this sample may be carry-over from other donors' samples. The chain couples TRBV19 to TRBJ2-7; TRBD2 aligns across 8 bases. The sequenced sample was PBMCs. CDR3 amino acids: CASSGVAGYEQYF. The CDR3 DNA sequence: TGTGCCAGTAGCGGGGTAGCGGGATACGAGCAGTACTTC. Using reference TRBV19 and TRBJ2-7 for the parts outside the CDR3, the full variable domain is DGGITQSPKYLFRKEGQNVTLSCEQNLNHDAMYWYRQDPGQGLRLIYYSQIVNDFQKGDIAEGYSVSREKKESFPLTVTSAQKNPTAFYLCASSGVAGYEQYFGPGTRLTVT.